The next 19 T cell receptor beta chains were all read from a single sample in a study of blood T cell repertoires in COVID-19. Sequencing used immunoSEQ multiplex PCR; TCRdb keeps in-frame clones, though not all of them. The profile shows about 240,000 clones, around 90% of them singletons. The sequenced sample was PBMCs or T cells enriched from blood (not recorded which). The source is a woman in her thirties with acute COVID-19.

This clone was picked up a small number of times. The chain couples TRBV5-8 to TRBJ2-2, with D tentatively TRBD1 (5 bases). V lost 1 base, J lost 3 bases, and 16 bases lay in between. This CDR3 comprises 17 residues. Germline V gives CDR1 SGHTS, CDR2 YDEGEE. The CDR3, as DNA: TGTGCCAGCAGCTTGCCTGGGGCCGATCCTTACACCGGGGAGCTGTTTTTT. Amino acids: CASSLPGADPYTGELFF.

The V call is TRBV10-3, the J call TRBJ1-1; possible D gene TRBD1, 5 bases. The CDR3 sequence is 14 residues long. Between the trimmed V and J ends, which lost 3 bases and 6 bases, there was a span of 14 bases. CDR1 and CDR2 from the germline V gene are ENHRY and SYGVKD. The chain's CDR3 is CAISDPGRAAEAFF. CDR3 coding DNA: TGTGCCATCAGTGATCCAGGGAGGGCGGCTGAAGCTTTCTTT.

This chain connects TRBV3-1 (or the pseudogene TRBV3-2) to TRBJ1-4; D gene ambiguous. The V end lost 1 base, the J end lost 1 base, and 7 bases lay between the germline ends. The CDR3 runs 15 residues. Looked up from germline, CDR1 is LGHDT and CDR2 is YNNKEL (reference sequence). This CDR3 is CASSQGLGTNEKLFF. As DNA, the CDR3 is TGTGCCAGCAGCCAAGGACTAGGAACTAATGAAAAACTGTTTTTT.

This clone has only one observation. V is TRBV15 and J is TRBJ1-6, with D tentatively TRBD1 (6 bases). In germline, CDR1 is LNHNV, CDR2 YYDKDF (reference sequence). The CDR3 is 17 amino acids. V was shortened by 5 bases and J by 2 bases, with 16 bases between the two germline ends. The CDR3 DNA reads TGTGCCACCAGCGGGGGCCCGGACCCAGCCTATAATTCACCCCTCCACTTT. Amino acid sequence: CATSGGPDPAYNSPLHF.

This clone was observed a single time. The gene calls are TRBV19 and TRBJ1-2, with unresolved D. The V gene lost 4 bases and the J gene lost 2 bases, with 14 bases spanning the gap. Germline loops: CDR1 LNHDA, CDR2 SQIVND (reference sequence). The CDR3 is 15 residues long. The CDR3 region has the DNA TGTGCCAGTAGTAAAGGACTCCAGGACAACTATGGCTACACCTTC. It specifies CASSKGLQDNYGYTF.

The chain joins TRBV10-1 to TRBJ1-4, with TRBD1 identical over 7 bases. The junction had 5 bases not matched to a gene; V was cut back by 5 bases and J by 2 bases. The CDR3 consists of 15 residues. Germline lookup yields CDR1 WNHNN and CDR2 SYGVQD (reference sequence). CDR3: CASSRETGTNEKLFF. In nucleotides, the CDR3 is TGCGCCAGCAGTAGGGAGACAGGGACTAATGAAAAACTGTTTTTT.

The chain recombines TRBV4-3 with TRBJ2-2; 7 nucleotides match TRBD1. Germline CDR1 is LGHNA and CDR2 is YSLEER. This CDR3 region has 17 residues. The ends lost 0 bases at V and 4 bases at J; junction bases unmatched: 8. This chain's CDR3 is CASSQDPGGVGTGELFF. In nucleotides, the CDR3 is TGCGCCAGCAGCCAAGATCCAGGGGGTGTGGGCACCGGGGAGCTGTTTTTT.

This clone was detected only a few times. CDR3 amino acids: CASSPASGRRRGSHGYTF. In DNA, the CDR3 is TGTGCCAGCAGCCCAGCCTCGGGTCGGCGTAGGGGAAGTCATGGCTACACCTTC. The rearrangement uses TRBV7-2 and TRBJ1-2; D may be TRBD1 (5 bases). Germline loops: CDR1 SGHTA, CDR2 FQGNSA. Trimming took off 5 bases at V and 6 bases at J, with 28 bases between the two ends. The CDR3 covers 18 residues.

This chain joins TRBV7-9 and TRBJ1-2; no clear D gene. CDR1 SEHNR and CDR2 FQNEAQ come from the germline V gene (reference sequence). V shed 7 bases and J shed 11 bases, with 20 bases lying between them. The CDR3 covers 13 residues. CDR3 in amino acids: CASTSLVSVSYTF. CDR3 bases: TGTGCCAGCACCTCCCTGGTTAGCGTGTCGTACACCTTC.

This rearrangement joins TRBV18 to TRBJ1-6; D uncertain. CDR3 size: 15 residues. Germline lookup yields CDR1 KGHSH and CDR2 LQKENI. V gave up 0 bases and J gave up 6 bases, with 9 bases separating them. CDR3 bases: TGTGCCAGCTCACCACCGCTACGGTTTAATTCACCCCTCCACTTT. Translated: CASSPPLRFNSPLHF.

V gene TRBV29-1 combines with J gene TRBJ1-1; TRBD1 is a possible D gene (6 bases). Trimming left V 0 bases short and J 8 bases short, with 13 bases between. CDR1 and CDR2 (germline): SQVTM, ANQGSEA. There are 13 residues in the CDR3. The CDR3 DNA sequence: TGCAGCGTTGAAGATGAGCCTGGGGGCGAAGCTTTCTTT. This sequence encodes CSVEDEPGGEAFF.

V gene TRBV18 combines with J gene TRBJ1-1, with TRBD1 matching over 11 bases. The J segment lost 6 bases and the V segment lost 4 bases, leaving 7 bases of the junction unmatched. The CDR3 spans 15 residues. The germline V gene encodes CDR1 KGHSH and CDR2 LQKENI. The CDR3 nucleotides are TGTGCCAGCTCACGCCTGGACAGGGGGCATGCTGAAGCTTTCTTT. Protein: CASSRLDRGHAEAFF.

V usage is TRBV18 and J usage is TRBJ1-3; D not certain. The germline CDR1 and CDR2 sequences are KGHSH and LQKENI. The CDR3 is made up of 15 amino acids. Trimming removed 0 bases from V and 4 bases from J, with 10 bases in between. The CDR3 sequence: CASSPPSEQGNTIYF. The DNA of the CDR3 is TGTGCCAGCTCACCACCCTCCGAACAAGGAAACACCATATATTTT. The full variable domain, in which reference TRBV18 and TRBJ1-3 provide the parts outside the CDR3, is NAGVMQNPRHLVRRRGQEARLRCSPMKGHSHVYWYRQLPEEGLKFMVYLQKENIIDESGMPKERFSAEFPKEGPSILRIQQVVRGDSAAYFCASSPPSEQGNTIYFGEGSWLTVV.

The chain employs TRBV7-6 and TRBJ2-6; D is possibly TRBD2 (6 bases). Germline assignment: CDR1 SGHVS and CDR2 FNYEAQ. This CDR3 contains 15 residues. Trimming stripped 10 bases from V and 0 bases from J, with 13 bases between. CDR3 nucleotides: TGTGCCACCTGGAGGGCCGACTCTGGGGCCAACGTCCTGACTTTC. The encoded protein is CATWRADSGANVLTF.

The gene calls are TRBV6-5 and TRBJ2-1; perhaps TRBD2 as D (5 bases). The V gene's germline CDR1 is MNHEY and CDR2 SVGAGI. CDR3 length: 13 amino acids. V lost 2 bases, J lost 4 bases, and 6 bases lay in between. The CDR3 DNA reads TGTGCCAGCAGTTACCGGGGATACAATGAGCAGTTCTTC. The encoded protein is CASSYRGYNEQFF.

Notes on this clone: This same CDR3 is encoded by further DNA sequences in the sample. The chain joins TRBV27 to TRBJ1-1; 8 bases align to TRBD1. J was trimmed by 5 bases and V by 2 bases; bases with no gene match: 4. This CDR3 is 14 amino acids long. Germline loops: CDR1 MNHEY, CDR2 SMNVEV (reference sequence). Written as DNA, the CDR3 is TGTGCCAGCAGTTTACAGGGGGCGCGTACTGAAGCTTTCTTT. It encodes CASSLQGARTEAFF.

This chain's CDR3 is CASSLRTSGESGELFF. The CDR3 nucleotides read TGTGCCAGCAGCCTGAGGACTAGCGGGGAGAGCGGGGAGCTGTTTTTT. The V call is TRBV7-8, the J call TRBJ2-2; TRBD2 matches at 12 bases. CDR3 length equals 16 residues. Looked up from germline, CDR1 is SGHVS and CDR2 is FQNEAQ. V lost 5 bases, J lost 7 bases, and 8 bases stayed unmatched.

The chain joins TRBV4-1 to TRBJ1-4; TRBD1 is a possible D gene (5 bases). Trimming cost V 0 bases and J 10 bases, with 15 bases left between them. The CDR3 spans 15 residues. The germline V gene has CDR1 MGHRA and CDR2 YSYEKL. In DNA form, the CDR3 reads TGCGCCAGCAGCCAAGATGGGGGGGTTGTGCGAAAACTGTTTTTT. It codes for CASSQDGGVVRKLFF.

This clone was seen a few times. The CDR3 region is CASSHLGGDSPLHF. The CDR3, as DNA: TGTGCCAGCAGCCATCTGGGGGGGGATTCACCCCTCCACTTT. V and J are TRBV3-1 (or the pseudogene TRBV3-2) and TRBJ1-6; possibly TRBD1 for D (5 bases). This CDR3 region has 14 residues. Germline CDR1 is LGHDT and CDR2 is YNNKEL (reference sequence). V was shortened by 3 bases and J by 8 bases, with 11 bases between the two germline ends.